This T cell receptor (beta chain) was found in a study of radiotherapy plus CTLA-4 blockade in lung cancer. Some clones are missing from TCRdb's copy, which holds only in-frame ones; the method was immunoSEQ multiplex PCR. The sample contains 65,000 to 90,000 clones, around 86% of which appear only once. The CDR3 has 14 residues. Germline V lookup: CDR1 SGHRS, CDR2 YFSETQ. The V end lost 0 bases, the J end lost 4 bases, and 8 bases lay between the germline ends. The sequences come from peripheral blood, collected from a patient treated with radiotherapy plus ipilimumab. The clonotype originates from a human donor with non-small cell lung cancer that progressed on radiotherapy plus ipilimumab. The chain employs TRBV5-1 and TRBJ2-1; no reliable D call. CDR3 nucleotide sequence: TGCGCCAGCAGCTTGGACCTCCGATACAATGAGCAGTTCTTC. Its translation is CASSLDLRYNEQFF.